Below, one T cell receptor beta chain is given with its context. Only one count was recorded for this clone. No cognate antigen has been identified for it. No much larger clonotype is one base removed from it; base qualities were not supplied. This record belongs to a study of shared clonotypes between healthy human individuals (dated by TCRdb to 2018 to 2020). For context, the study as a whole: A couple of women and a few men aged 18 to 49 years were included in the cohort. To increase sequencing depth and limit assay-specific biases, TCR repertoire library preparation and sequencing were carried out by different laboratories using diverse techniques. Between about 0.85 and 8.9 billion PBMCs per donor were obtained by leukapheresis. For each donor, CD4 naive and CD4 memory were each given three plates, CD8 naive was given two plates, and CD8 memory was given one plate. To estimate repertoire size and how much clonotypes are shared between individuals, the study performed deep sequencing of blood TCR repertoires from roughly five healthy adults.

Using the deep immunoSEQ assay, TCR CDR3 regions were amplified from genomic DNA by multiplex PCR. Extracted genomic DNA from each cell subset was spread evenly across all wells of several immunoSEQ 96-well plates, with each plate serving as a replicate. For sorted subsets, around 0.2 ug genomic DNA, equal to 25,000 to 35,000 T cell genomes, was loaded into each replicate PCR. Purified libraries were quantified with a Qubit 3.0 fluorometer, sized on a Bioanalyzer 2100, and re-quantified with the KAPA Library Quantification kit. Each immunoSEQ 96-well plate was sequenced on its own single-read 150-cycle Illumina NextSeq 550 flow cell. Per the authors' processing: Because the immunoSEQ output included only junctional sequences and no quality scores, the filtering could not be the same as the filtering used for full-length reads. Sequences were annotated with PyIR, a Python wrapper for IgBLAST v1.9, and V/J genes and CDR3 were assigned using IMGT germline references. Reads were filtered out if the reads had weak V/J assignments (E-value above 1e-6), no CDR3, stop codons, out-of-frame junctions, or ambiguous translated residues. V3J clonotypes were defined as sequences sharing an identical inferred V gene, J gene, and CDR3 amino acid sequence. To compute the percentage overlap between repertoires, the number of shared unique clonotypes was divided by the size of the smaller repertoire. Repertoire richness was assessed with RTK rarefaction, the Chao1 estimator, and Recon v2.1 estimates of unobserved clonotypes. For all TCRbeta clonotypes obtained by the gDNA method from several donors, generation probabilities were computed with OLGA. TCRdb limited this immuneACCESS table to in-frame rearrangements with V and J called. A share of clones is missing; checked studies link under half to unresolved V genes, and the rest is unexplained. For V, J and clone size, that table is used; D and trimming come from the DNA. The sample has approximately 1.9 million clones on record, 90% to 95% of them singletons. The top ten constitute over 1.5% of the sample.

The CDR3 sequence holds 16 residues, the cysteine and phenylalanine included. The kept DNA is CDR3 alone, 48 bases in frame from the first base. Trimming takes 2 bases from V and 2 bases from J, and the germline ends sit 15 bases apart. Taken from the germline V gene, the CDR1 and CDR2 loops are LGHNA and YSLEER. General study outcomes and caveats: Pairwise subsampling indicated that sequencing depth was expected to affect the degree of clonotype sharing among donors. Roughly 5.2% of naive CD4, more than 3% of naive CD8, 2.3% of memory CD4, and 0.4% of memory CD8 clonotypes were shared across four donors. Incomplete sequencing was indicated by rarefaction of sorted-subset datasets, despite the large sequencing depth. Because the study included a small number of donors, the genetic and exposure-history diversity represented was limited. Sampling was restricted to blood, and TCR repertoires in tissue are likely to differ from TCR repertoires in blood. Naive subsets generally had larger estimated clonotype richness than memory subsets. Compared with non-shared clonotypes, clonotypes shared by all four sorted-subset donors had higher generation probabilities.

CD8 naive samples were CD45RO-negative cells positively selected for CCR7, giving a CD45RA+CCR7+ population that excluded TemRA cells. Donors were healthy HIV-negative adults with no recently reported acute infections or vaccinations. Only Caucasian adults living in Nashville, Tennessee, USA were represented among the donors. Blood was obtained by leukapheresis, after which PBMCs were separated by Ficoll-Histopaque density gradient centrifugation and cryopreserved in liquid nitrogen vapor phase. Analytical flow cytometry was used to check the purity and quantity of each magnetically sorted T cell population. Genomic DNA was isolated from each sorted fraction and quantified by UV absorbance on a Nanodrop 2000c.

Sequenced input: naive CD8+ T cells from PBMCs. The intended sense of this specimen's cell subset or site label: CD45RA+CCR7+. The receptor was derived from a man aged 18 to 29 in good health. Some clones in this sample may be carry-over from other donors' samples. The sequence is built from TRBV4-3 and TRBJ1-2, with the D gene not clear enough to name. The CDR3 has the sequence CASSQKVSLGNYGYTF. DNA sequence: TGCGCCAGCAGCCAAAAGGTCTCGCTCGGAAACTATGGCTACACCTTC.